Following are 31 T cell receptor beta chains from one sample sequenced in a study of blood T cell repertoires in COVID-19. The data were produced by immunoSEQ multiplex PCR, yet TCRdb's version contains in-frame clones alone and is incomplete. This table holds 150,000 to 200,000 clones, around 75% found once. Input material: peripheral blood. Receptors were obtained from a woman between 40 and 50 years old with COVID-19, enrolled during active disease.

The chain recombines TRBV6-6 with TRBJ2-5; D uncertain. This CDR3 contains 15 residues. The V and J ends lost 1 base and 5 bases respectively, with 14 bases between them. Germline V lookup: CDR1 MNHNY, CDR2 SVGAGI (reference sequence). The CDR3 spells CASSYWPSSLETQYF. CDR3 DNA: TGTGCCAGCAGTTACTGGCCCAGTTCCTTGGAGACCCAGTACTTC.

The genes are TRBV3-1 (or the pseudogene TRBV3-2) and TRBJ2-2; unclear D gene. This CDR3 comprises 13 residues. Germline V gene data show CDR1 as LGHDT and CDR2 as YNNKEL (reference sequence). V was trimmed by 0 bases and J by 5 bases, leaving 4 bases between them. Here the CDR3 reads CASSQERTGELFF. The CDR3 DNA reads as TGTGCCAGCAGCCAAGAGCGGACCGGGGAGCTGTTTTTT.

This rearrangement joins TRBV5-1 to TRBJ2-7; 10 bases align to TRBD2. Losses at the gene ends were 0 bases for V and 4 bases for J; bases not matched to a gene: 4. The CDR3 totals 15 residues. Per germline, CDR1 SGHRS and CDR2 YFSETQ. The DNA for the CDR3 is TGCGCCAGCAGCTTGGGGACTAGCGGACCTTACGAGCAGTACTTC. This sequence encodes CASSLGTSGPYEQYF.

This clone was seen a few times. The V gene is TRBV30, the J gene TRBJ2-7; maybe TRBD2 (5 bases). Germline values: CDR1 GTSNPN, CDR2 SVGIG (reference sequence). This CDR3 contains 12 residues. V lost 0 bases and J lost 9, with 12 bases in between. The CDR3 loop is CAWSVPGSRQYF. The DNA of the CDR3 is TGTGCCTGGAGTGTACCGGGATCGAGGCAGTACTTC.

The rearrangement links TRBV6-5 to TRBJ2-5; D is unclear. This CDR3 comprises 16 residues. Between the trimmed V and J ends, which lost 0 bases and 7 bases, there was a span of 18 bases. CDR1 is MNHEY and CDR2 is SVGAGI in the germline V gene. This CDR3 is CASSYSARLAMGTQYF. The CDR3 DNA reads TGTGCCAGCAGTTACTCGGCCAGGCTCGCTATGGGGACCCAGTACTTC.

The chain uses TRBV2 and TRBJ1-2; 7 nucleotides agree with TRBD1. With 7 bases clipped from V and 2 bases from J, the junction kept 7 bases outside the gene matches. The V gene's germline CDR1 is SNHLY and CDR2 FYNNEI. The CDR3 length is 14 residues. The CDR3: CASTWTGENYGYTF. In nucleotides, the CDR3 is TGTGCCAGCACATGGACAGGTGAAAACTATGGCTACACCTTC. The variable domain in full, completed from reference TRBV2 and TRBJ1-2, reads EPEVTQTPSHQVTQMGQEVILRCVPISNHLYFYWYRQILGQKVEFLVSFYNNEISEKSEIFDDQFSVERPDGSNFTLKIRSTKLEDSAMYFCASTWTGENYGYTFGSGTRLTVV.

The chain employs TRBV9 and TRBJ1-4, with 8 bases aligning to TRBD1. Trimming cost V 5 bases and J 6 bases; bases outside gene matches: 12. In germline, CDR1 is SGDLS, CDR2 YYNGEE. The CDR3 has 16 amino acids. CDR3 in DNA: TGTGCCAGCAGTAGACAGGGGAGCCGCACAGATGAAAAACTGTTTTTT. Translating it yields CASSRQGSRTDEKLFF.

The rearrangement joins TRBV6-6 to TRBJ2-5; TRBD1 matches 8 bases. CDR1 is MNHNY, CDR2 SVGAGI, per germline (reference sequence). The CDR3 has 15 residues. The junction had 5 bases not matched to a gene; V was cut back by 2 bases and J by 3 bases. The CDR3 reads CASSYGYRGEETQYF. CDR3 DNA: TGTGCCAGCAGTTACGGGTACAGGGGGGAAGAGACCCAGTACTTC.

This clone was counted a few times. The CDR3 reads CASSESGQDTDTQYF. The CDR3, as DNA: TGTGCCAGCAGCGAATCGGGACAGGACACAGATACGCAGTATTTT. This chain connects TRBV7-6 to TRBJ2-3, with 8 bases matching TRBD1. Germline-derived CDR1 and CDR2 are SGHVS and FNYEAQ. V dropped 5 bases and J dropped 2; count of bases not matched to a gene: 6. This CDR3 has 15 amino acids.

This clone was seen more than once but under ten times. The chain is built from TRBV2 and TRBJ1-5; 10 bases agree with TRBD1. The germline V gene encodes CDR1 SNHLY and CDR2 FYNNEI. Unmatched junction bases numbered 4, after V lost 4 bases and J lost 7 bases. The CDR3 runs to 14 residues. CDR3 in amino acids: CASSGPGQGQPQHF. As DNA, the CDR3 is TGTGCCAGCAGTGGACCGGGACAGGGGCAGCCCCAGCATTTT. Drawing the rest from reference TRBV2 and TRBJ1-5, the complete variable domain is EPEVTQTPSHQVTQMGQEVILRCVPISNHLYFYWYRQILGQKVEFLVSFYNNEISEKSEIFDDQFSVERPDGSNFTLKIRSTKLEDSAMYFCASSGPGQGQPQHFGDGTRLSIL.

The chain uses TRBV3-1 (or the pseudogene TRBV3-2) and TRBJ1-3; D uncertain. In germline, CDR1 is LGHDT, CDR2 YNNKEL (reference sequence). The CDR3 spans 13 residues. The V end was cut by 0 bases, the J end by 6 bases, with 6 bases between. The CDR3 sequence: CASSQDFINTIYF. The CDR3 bases are TGTGCCAGCAGCCAAGATTTTATAAACACCATATATTTT.

This sequence joins TRBV6-5 and TRBJ1-1; TRBD1 is a possible D gene (6 bases). The CDR3 length is 16 residues. The V gene's germline CDR1 is MNHEY and CDR2 SVGAGI. V lost 3 bases and J lost 2, with 16 bases in between. The CDR3 loop is CASSYSGSGVNTEAFF. In DNA form, the CDR3 reads TGTGCCAGCAGTTATTCTGGTTCAGGGGTCAACACTGAAGCTTTCTTT.

J is TRBJ1-5 and V is TRBV6-4; D call uncertain. The CDR3 extends over 14 amino acids. Germline-derived CDR1 and CDR2 are MRHNA and SNTAGT. Deletions cut 2 bases from V and 8 bases from J, with 13 bases between. The CDR3 region has the DNA TGTGCCAGCAGTGACGGGAGATTCGGGGAGCCCCAGCATTTT. This encodes CASSDGRFGEPQHF.

The gene calls are TRBV11-3 and TRBJ2-1, with D perhaps matching TRBD1 (6 bases). The germline gives CDR1 SGHNT, CDR2 YENEEA. With 1 base removed from V and 4 bases from J, the gap between germline ends came to 11 bases. The CDR3 is 15 residues long. CDR3 region: CASSLGGQKYNEQFF. CDR3 coding DNA: TGTGCCAGCAGCTTAGGGGGACAAAAATACAATGAGCAGTTCTTC.

V usage is TRBV23-1 and J usage is TRBJ1-2; 9 bases agree with TRBD1. TRBV23-1 is identified as an open reading frame with a role that is uncertain. This CDR3 contains 16 residues. Trimming took 0 bases from V and 5 from J; bases not matched to a gene: 7. The CDR3 nucleotides are TGCGCCAGCAGTCAATCGACGACAGGGGGAGGGTATGGCTACACCTTC. Its translation: CASSQSTTGGGYGYTF.

The chain links TRBV11-3 to TRBJ2-2, with 7 bases aligning to TRBD2. Germline V gives CDR1 SGHNT, CDR2 YENEEA. Trimming took 5 bases from V and 1 from J; bases not matched to a gene: 10. This CDR3 region has 17 residues. The CDR3 here is CASSPADAGENTGELFF. Written as DNA, the CDR3 is TGTGCCAGCAGCCCAGCGGATGCGGGGGAGAACACCGGGGAGCTGTTTTTT.

The genes are TRBV6-6 and TRBJ1-4, with a weak D call TRBD1 (5 bases). CDR1 is MNHNY, CDR2 SVGAGI, per germline (reference sequence). V was clipped by 5 bases and J by 5 bases, with 15 bases between them. The CDR3 has 15 residues. Here the CDR3 reads CASSPPGRGNEKLFF. The CDR3 region has the DNA TGTGCCAGCAGTCCGCCTGGGCGGGGGAATGAAAAACTGTTTTTT.

CDR3 nucleotides: TGTGCCAGCAGCTTATTCTCATCGATCCTAGCGGCTAGCACAGATACGCAGTATTTT. It specifies CASSLFSSILAASTDTQYF. The gene calls are TRBV11-2 and TRBJ2-3, with 7 bases that match TRBD2. Germline CDR1 is SGHAT and CDR2 is FQNNGV. The CDR3 extends over 19 amino acids. The trim removed 2 bases at V and 0 bases at J, leaving 14 bases unmatched.

This chain connects TRBV10-3 to TRBJ2-1; 11 bases match TRBD2. Germline V gives CDR1 ENHRY, CDR2 SYGVKD. V dropped 5 bases and J dropped 6; count of bases not matched to a gene: 6. The length of the CDR3 is 15 residues. In DNA, the CDR3 is TGTGCCATCAGTACGACTAGCGGGAAAGGCAATGAGCAGTTCTTC. This encodes CAISTTSGKGNEQFF.

The rearrangement links TRBV3-1 (or the pseudogene TRBV3-2) to TRBJ2-5, with D maybe TRBD1 (5 bases). The CDR3 is 13 residues long. Germline assignment: CDR1 LGHDT and CDR2 YNNKEL (reference sequence). The V end lost 1 base, the J end lost 5 bases, and 8 bases lay between the germline ends. The CDR3 bases are TGTGCCAGCAGCCAAGTCACAGGCGAGACCCAGTACTTC. Amino acid sequence: CASSQVTGETQYF.

V and J are TRBV24-1 and TRBJ1-5; unclear D gene. The V gene lost 0 bases and the J gene lost 0 bases, with 14 bases spanning the gap. This CDR3 is 18 amino acids long. Germline CDR1 is KGHDR and CDR2 is SFDVKD. CDR3 region: CATSDLPRVFYSNQPQHF. The CDR3 coding sequence is TGTGCCACCAGTGATTTGCCCCGGGTCTTTTATAGCAATCAGCCCCAGCATTTT.

V usage is TRBV6-5 and J usage is TRBJ2-4, with 9 bases lining up with TRBD1. This CDR3 contains 14 residues. The J segment lost 6 bases and the V segment lost 5 bases, leaving 5 bases of the junction unmatched. Germline assignment: CDR1 MNHEY and CDR2 SVGAGI. The CDR3, as DNA: TGTGCCAGCAGTCACAGGGGGCTGAGAAACATTCAGTACTTC. Translating gives CASSHRGLRNIQYF.

The chain joins TRBV19 to TRBJ2-1; the match to TRBD1 covers 9 bases. The germline gives CDR1 LNHDA, CDR2 SQIVND (reference sequence). This CDR3 is 12 amino acids long. V gave up 4 bases and J gave up 14 bases; unmatched junction bases: 6. The CDR3 sequence is CASSSGGDREFF. The CDR3 nucleotides read TGTGCCAGTAGTAGTGGGGGGGACAGGGAGTTCTTC.

The chain has TRBV2 and TRBJ2-3; TRBD2 matches 10 bases. The V and J ends lost 11 bases and 4 bases, in that order; junction bases with no gene match: 30. The CDR3 is made up of 21 amino acids. Germline values: CDR1 SNHLY, CDR2 FYNNEI. CDR3 loop: CASVGRADNSGRPRVSDTQYF. The CDR3 DNA follows: TGTGCCTCAGTGGGCCGGGCGGATAATAGCGGGAGGCCCCGAGTGTCAGATACGCAGTATTTT.

The chain employs TRBV4-3 and TRBJ1-3, with D maybe TRBD1 (5 bases). Germline V lookup: CDR1 LGHNA, CDR2 YSLEER. This CDR3 region has 16 residues. V dropped 3 bases and J dropped 2 bases, with 14 bases sitting between them. The CDR3 DNA reads TGCGCCAGCAGCCAGCTTGGGGGGGGGACTGGAAACACCATATATTTT. As protein: CASSQLGGGTGNTIYF.

This clone was picked up a small number of times. The chain combines TRBV29-1 with TRBJ1-4; TRBD1 aligns across 7 bases. Per the germline V gene, CDR1 is SQVTM and CDR2 is ANQGSEA. V trimming: 4 bases; J trimming: 4 bases; junction bases outside the gene matches: 3. The CDR3 covers 13 residues. The CDR3 DNA follows: TGCAGCGTTGGTTCAGGGGGTAATGAAAAACTGTTTTTT. Translation gives CSVGSGGNEKLFF.

The chain links TRBV30 to TRBJ1-3, with no clear D. Germline V gene lookup returns CDR1 GTSNPN and CDR2 SVGIG (reference sequence). This CDR3 spans 12 amino acids. Trimming removed 5 bases at V and 8 bases at J, with 13 bases between. CDR3 nucleotides: TGTGCCTGGGTCCCCGAGGGTCACACCATATATTTT. Amino acid sequence: CAWVPEGHTIYF.

This chain links TRBV5-1 with TRBJ2-2, with 8 bases that match TRBD2. The J segment lost 4 bases and the V segment lost 2 bases, leaving 10 bases of the junction unmatched. The CDR3 loop spans 17 amino acids. Germline assignment: CDR1 SGHRS and CDR2 YFSETQ. The CDR3 protein is CASSFLAAGVSTGELFF. The CDR3 DNA follows: TGCGCCAGCAGCTTTCTGGCAGCGGGAGTGTCCACCGGGGAGCTGTTTTTT. The full variable domain, its missing parts supplied by reference TRBV5-1 and TRBJ2-2, is KAGVTQTPRYLIKTRGQQVTLSCSPISGHRSVSWYQQTPGQGLQFLFEYFSETQRNKGNFPGRFSGRQFSNSRSEMNVSTLELGDSALYLCASSFLAAGVSTGELFFGEGSRLTVL.

The table lists this clone with a few counts. CDR3 DNA: TGTGCCAGCAAAAAACGGACAGACACCGGGGAGCTGTTTTTT. Translation gives CASKKRTDTGELFF. This chain links TRBV2 with TRBJ2-2; a possible D gene is TRBD1 (6 bases). Per the germline V gene, CDR1 is SNHLY and CDR2 is FYNNEI. This CDR3 spans 14 amino acids. Trimming pared 7 bases from V and 3 bases from J, leaving 12 bases between.

V is TRBV6-2 or TRBV6-3 and J is TRBJ1-5; D is ambiguous. V lost 4 bases and J lost 9, with 10 bases in between. This CDR3 region has 12 residues. CDR1 is MNHEY, CDR2 SVGEGT, per germline. The CDR3 DNA reads as TGTGCCAGCAGTTTCTCACTTCTGCCCCAGCATTTT. This sequence encodes CASSFSLLPQHF.

The chain joins TRBV3-1 (or the pseudogene TRBV3-2) to TRBJ1-2, with D maybe TRBD1 (5 bases). The CDR3 length is 14 residues. Germline V gene lookup returns CDR1 LGHDT and CDR2 YNNKEL (reference sequence). The V end lost 4 bases, the J end lost 4 bases, and 13 bases lay between the germline ends. The CDR3 sequence: CASSPDTGGYGYTF. Here the CDR3 DNA reads TGTGCCAGCAGCCCGGACACCGGGGGCTATGGCTACACCTTC.